The next 21 T cell receptor beta chains were all read from a single sample in a study of OX40 agonist ivuxolimab in advanced cancers. The table came from immunoSEQ multiplex PCR; TCRdb's copy has only in-frame clones and leaves some out. The table has about 64,000 clones, around 83% seen once; the top ten hold around 5%. The sequencing here drew on CD4+ or CD8+ T cells sorted from blood, taken in a trial of the OX40 agonist ivuxolimab. The receptors here all came from an adult with an advanced solid tumor such as melanoma, head and neck, liver or kidney cancer.

The chain joins TRBV27 to TRBJ1-1, with 11 nucleotides matching TRBD1. The length of the CDR3 is 14 residues. The germline gives CDR1 MNHEY, CDR2 SMNVEV (reference sequence). The junction had 5 bases not matched to a gene; V was cut back by 6 bases and J by 5 bases. This CDR3 is CASRRDRGTTEAFF. CDR3 in DNA: TGTGCCAGCAGGAGGGACAGGGGGACGACTGAAGCTTTCTTT.

This clone was seen just once. The chain recombines TRBV6-6 with TRBJ2-1; tentatively, D is TRBD2 (6 bases). The V end was cut by 6 bases, the J end by 10 bases, with 22 bases between. Germline CDR1 MNHNY, CDR2 SVGAGI (reference sequence). CDR3 size: 15 residues. The CDR3, as DNA: TGTGCCAGCAGCGATACCTGGGACTTTCACGGAGAGCAGTTCTTC. Residues: CASSDTWDFHGEQFF.

The chain is built from TRBV15 and TRBJ1-1, with TRBD1 matching 8 bases. V lost 3 bases, J lost 3 bases, and 6 bases stayed unmatched. The CDR3 covers 15 residues. Germline V gives CDR1 LNHNV, CDR2 YYDKDF (reference sequence). CDR3 in DNA: TGTGCCACCAGCAGGACCGGGACAGGTGACACTGAAGCTTTCTTT. This codes for CATSRTGTGDTEAFF.

The rearrangement uses TRBV7-8 and TRBJ2-1; perhaps TRBD2 as D (5 bases). The CDR3 runs 15 residues. Trimming removed 3 bases from V and 3 bases from J, with 12 bases in between. Per the germline V gene, CDR1 is SGHVS and CDR2 is FQNEAQ. CDR3 residues: CASSFASGLYNEQFF. CDR3 DNA: TGTGCCAGCAGCTTCGCCAGCGGACTCTACAATGAGCAGTTCTTC. Supplemented by reference TRBV7-8 and TRBJ2-1, the full variable domain reads GAGVSQSPRYKVAKRGQDVALRCDPISGHVSLFWYQQALGQGPEFLTYFQNEAQLDKSGLPSDRFFAERPEGSVSTLKIQRTQQEDSAVYLCASSFASGLYNEQFFGPGTRLTVL.

This clone was seen a few times. The chain has TRBV6-1 and TRBJ2-7, with 7 bases fitting TRBD1. V shed 1 base, J shed 0 bases, and the junction held 3 bases outside the gene matches. CDR3 length: 15 residues. Germline values: CDR1 MNHNS, CDR2 SASEGT. The DNA of the CDR3 is TGTGCCAGCAGTGAAGGACAGGGCGCCTCCTACGAGCAGTACTTC. Amino acid sequence: CASSEGQGASYEQYF.

The gene calls are TRBV7-9 and TRBJ1-1, with unresolved D. The CDR3 is made up of 13 amino acids. Per the germline V gene, CDR1 is SEHNR and CDR2 is FQNEAQ (reference sequence). Trimming took off 3 bases at V and 0 bases at J, with 5 bases between the two ends. The CDR3 bases are TGTGCCAGCAGCTTCGGAATGAACACTGAAGCTTTCTTT. Amino acid sequence: CASSFGMNTEAFF.

V and J are TRBV10-3 and TRBJ1-1; D call uncertain. Germline CDR1 reads ENHRY; CDR2 reads SYGVKD. The CDR3 is 14 amino acids. V lost 5 bases and J lost 0, with 10 bases in between. The CDR3 protein is CAISPTEMNTEAFF. The CDR3 DNA reads as TGTGCCATCAGTCCGACGGAAATGAACACTGAAGCTTTCTTT.

The V call is TRBV2, the J call TRBJ2-3; tentative D call: TRBD2 (5 bases). Per the germline V gene, CDR1 is SNHLY and CDR2 is FYNNEI. Trimming shortened V by 0 bases and J by 0 bases, and 10 bases separated the two germline ends. This CDR3 region has 16 residues. Here the CDR3 reads CASSEAPSTSTDTQYF. CDR3 nucleotide sequence: TGTGCCAGCAGTGAAGCGCCTAGCACTAGCACAGATACGCAGTATTTT.

This clone is categorized as medium-sized. The chain joins TRBV18 to TRBJ2-1, with 10 bases matching TRBD2. Looked up from germline, CDR1 is KGHSH and CDR2 is LQKENI. J lost 6 bases, V lost 0 bases, and 8 bases had no gene match. This CDR3 region has 17 residues. The CDR3 reads CASSPPPASGRFNEQFF. In DNA form, the CDR3 reads TGTGCCAGCTCACCACCTCCCGCTAGCGGGAGATTCAATGAGCAGTTCTTC. Drawing the rest from reference TRBV18 and TRBJ2-1, the complete variable domain is NAGVMQNPRHLVRRRGQEARLRCSPMKGHSHVYWYRQLPEEGLKFMVYLQKENIIDESGMPKERFSAEFPKEGPSILRIQQVVRGDSAAYFCASSPPPASGRFNEQFFGPGTRLTVL.

This clone was observed once. The V and J genes are TRBV18 and TRBJ2-2; D is uncertain. Trimming removed 3 bases at V and 5 bases at J, with 7 bases between. CDR1 KGHSH and CDR2 LQKENI come from the germline V gene. This CDR3 is built from 13 residues. The CDR3 sequence is CASSPRSTGELFF. The CDR3 coding sequence is TGTGCCAGCTCACCGAGAAGTACCGGGGAGCTGTTTTTT.

The chain couples TRBV7-9 to TRBJ2-1, with 7 positions matching TRBD1. CDR3 length: 14 residues. CDR1 SEHNR and CDR2 FQNEAQ come from the germline V gene (reference sequence). V lost 5 bases to trimming and J lost 8 bases; unmatched junction nucleotides: 9. CDR3 bases: TGTGCCAGCAGCGCGACAGGGTCGGGTTATGAGCAGTTCTTC. It codes for CASSATGSGYEQFF.

A few counts support this clone. The chain links TRBV7-3 to TRBJ2-2; the match to TRBD1 covers 9 bases. Losses at the gene ends were 5 bases for V and 5 bases for J; bases not matched to a gene: 12. The CDR3 loop spans 17 amino acids. Germline loops: CDR1 SGHTA, CDR2 FQGTGA. For the CDR3, the DNA is TGTGCCAGCAGCATAAAGGCGGACAGGGGAACTACCGGGGAGCTGTTTTTT. This encodes CASSIKADRGTTGELFF. The variable domain in full, with the rest retrieved from reference TRBV7-3 and TRBJ2-2, is GAGVSQTPSNKVTEKGKYVELRCDPISGHTALYWYRQSLGQGPEFLIYFQGTGAADDSGLPNDRFFAVRPEGSVSTLKIQRTERGDSAVYLCASSIKADRGTTGELFFGEGSRLTVL.

The chain links TRBV4-1 to TRBJ1-4; no clear D gene. Germline values: CDR1 MGHRA, CDR2 YSYEKL. CDR3 length: 16 amino acids. The V end lost 1 base, the J end lost 0 bases, and 9 bases lay between the germline ends. The CDR3 loop is CASSQGTVATNEKLFF. CDR3 DNA sequence: TGCGCCAGCAGCCAAGGCACCGTTGCAACTAATGAAAAACTGTTTTTT.

This chain connects TRBV7-2 to TRBJ1-5; D unresolved. The CDR3 is 13 amino acids. Trimming pared 5 bases from V and 0 bases from J, leaving 5 bases between. Looked up from germline, CDR1 is SGHTA and CDR2 is FQGNSA. CDR3 amino acids: CASSLNSNQPQHF. DNA for the CDR3: TGTGCCAGCAGCCTCAATAGCAATCAGCCCCAGCATTTT.

This clone was detected a few times. At the DNA level, this CDR3 is encoded by other sequences in the same sample as well. J is TRBJ1-1 and V is TRBV28, with unresolved D. The CDR3 has 14 residues. Germline lookup yields CDR1 MDHEN and CDR2 SYDVKM. The V gene lost 4 bases and the J gene lost 1 base, with 10 bases spanning the gap. CDR3 in amino acids: CASSSPGANTEAFF. The CDR3 DNA reads TGTGCCAGCAGTTCTCCGGGTGCGAACACTGAAGCTTTCTTT.

About this clone itself: This specimen includes other DNA sequences encoding the same CDR3. This rearrangement joins TRBV6-5 to TRBJ2-1; D ambiguous. V lost 2 bases and J lost 4, with 6 bases in between. This CDR3 is built from 13 residues. CDR1 is MNHEY, CDR2 SVGAGI, per germline. CDR3 bases: TGTGCCAGCAGTTACGGACGGTACAATGAGCAGTTCTTC. Encoded protein: CASSYGRYNEQFF.

The rearrangement links TRBV10-3 to TRBJ2-5, with D unresolved. From germline, CDR1 is ENHRY and CDR2 SYGVKD. The CDR3 extends over 15 amino acids. V dropped 4 bases and J dropped 1 base, with 13 bases sitting between them. Here the CDR3 reads CAISGTQPGQETQYF. The CDR3 region has the DNA TGTGCCATCAGTGGGACCCAGCCGGGCCAAGAGACCCAGTACTTC.

This clone was recorded a few times. The rearrangement joins TRBV11-2 to TRBJ1-2, with D possibly matching TRBD1 (5 bases). V was cut by 5 bases and J by 3 bases, with 16 bases left in between. CDR3 size: 15 residues. Germline CDR1 and CDR2: SGHAT and FQNNGV. The CDR3 DNA reads TGTGCCAGCAGCCCAGGACCAGGGCGTGACTATGGCTACACCTTC. This codes for CASSPGPGRDYGYTF.

This chain links TRBV7-3 with TRBJ2-5; D possibly matches TRBD1 or TRBD2 (5 bases each). V lost 8 bases and J 4 bases, leaving 8 bases between the germline ends. This CDR3 is 11 amino acids long. The germline V gene encodes CDR1 SGHTA and CDR2 FQGTGA. The CDR3 here is CASGTGETQYF. The CDR3 region has the DNA TGTGCCAGCGGGACGGGAGAGACCCAGTACTTC.

The chain recombines TRBV30 with TRBJ2-5, with a weak D call TRBD2 (6 bases). Germline assignment: CDR1 GTSNPN and CDR2 SVGIG (reference sequence). V dropped 4 bases and J dropped 4 bases, with 10 bases sitting between them. The CDR3 runs 12 residues. In nucleotides, the CDR3 is TGTGCCTGGAAAGCGGGCCCAGAGACCCAGTACTTC. Amino acids: CAWKAGPETQYF.

The chain links TRBV25-1 to TRBJ1-4; TRBD1 matches at 7 bases. This CDR3 has 15 residues. The V gene end was trimmed by 6 bases and the J gene end by 4 bases; junction bases not matched to a gene: 8. Looked up from germline, CDR1 is MGHDK and CDR2 is SYGVNS. The CDR3 region is CASSFGTANNEKLFF. CDR3 nucleotides: TGTGCCAGCAGCTTCGGGACAGCGAATAATGAAAAACTGTTTTTT.